Reported below is one TCR beta chain. The antigen is undetermined. The data were taken from a study of beta chain features in type 1 diabetes. Study results and limitations: A potential PCR bias toward shorter templates would be equal in patient and control samples. In all four CD4+ subsets, TCRB CDR3 length was significantly, moderately reduced in type 1 diabetes. Using cDNA template may skew counts toward highly expressing activated cells.

This CDR3 has 16 amino acids. The ends were cut back, 0 bases at V and 2 bases at J, with 14 bases in the middle. Germline CDR1 and CDR2: SGHRS and YFSETQ. Expressed TCRB transcripts were sequenced after all isolated RNA was converted to cDNA. Generated by immunoSEQ multiplex PCR, the TCRdb table keeps only in-frame clones and is missing some. Of over 350,000 clones detected, more than 12% appear once; the ten largest clones hold about 0.02%. The sample taken for sequencing was naive CD4+ T cells from blood. The chain employs TRBV5-1 and TRBJ2-5, with a possible D match to TRBD2 (5 bases). The source is a woman under 30 in good health. CDR3 nucleotide sequence: TGCGCCAGCAGCTTGGAAGGAGCGCGCGGGCAAGAGACCCAGTACTTC. This gives the protein CASSLEGARGQETQYF.